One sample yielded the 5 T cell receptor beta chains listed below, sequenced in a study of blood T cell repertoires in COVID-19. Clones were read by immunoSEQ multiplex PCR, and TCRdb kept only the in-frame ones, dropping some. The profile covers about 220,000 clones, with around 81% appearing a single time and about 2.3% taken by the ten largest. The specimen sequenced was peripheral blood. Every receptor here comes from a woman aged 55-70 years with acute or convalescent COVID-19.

CDR3 bases: TGTGCCAGCAGTTTACGGCGACAGGGGCAGGGCAAAAACATTCAGTACTTC. Amino acids: CASSLRRQGQGKNIQYF. The chain has TRBV27 and TRBJ2-4; 8 nucleotides line up with TRBD1. J lost 3 bases, V lost 2 bases, and 9 bases had no gene match. Germline V CDR1 and CDR2: MNHEY, SMNVEV (reference sequence). The CDR3 length is 17 residues.

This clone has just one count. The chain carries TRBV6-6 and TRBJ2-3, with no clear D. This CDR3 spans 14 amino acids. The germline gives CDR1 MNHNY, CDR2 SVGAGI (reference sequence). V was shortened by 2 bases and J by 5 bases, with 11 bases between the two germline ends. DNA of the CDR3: TGTGCCAGCAGTTACACTTCTAAGCGAGATACGCAGTATTTT. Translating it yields CASSYTSKRDTQYF.

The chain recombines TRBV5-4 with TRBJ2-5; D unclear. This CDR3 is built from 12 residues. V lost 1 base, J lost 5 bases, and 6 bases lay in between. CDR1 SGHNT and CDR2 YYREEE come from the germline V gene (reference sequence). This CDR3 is CASSLPGETQYF. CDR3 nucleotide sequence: TGTGCCAGCAGCTTGCCGGGTGAGACCCAGTACTTC.

The CDR3 DNA reads as TGCGCCAGCAGCCCGACAGTAAATCAGCCCCAGCATTTT. Amino acid sequence: CASSPTVNQPQHF. This chain links TRBV5-1 with TRBJ1-5; D is possibly TRBD1 (5 bases). This CDR3 has 13 amino acids. The V and J ends lost 4 bases and 4 bases respectively, with 9 bases between them. Germline-derived CDR1 and CDR2 are SGHRS and YFSETQ.

The CDR3 loop reads CASSELAGPYEQYF. The CDR3 DNA reads as TGTGCCAGCAGCGAACTAGCGGGGCCGTACGAGCAGTACTTC. The V call is TRBV3-1 (or the pseudogene TRBV3-2), the J call TRBJ2-7, with 10 nucleotides matching TRBD2. V shed 5 bases and J 4 bases; nucleotides not matched to a gene: 5. The CDR3 extends over 14 amino acids. CDR1 LGHDT and CDR2 YNNKEL come from the germline V gene (reference sequence).